Included here is one T cell receptor beta chain sequence, with context. The antigen is undetermined. One end of the junction does not line up with germline, which may come from a read error. These data belong to a study of cytomegalovirus exposure and HLA in healthy donors. PCR amplification relied on 60 Vbeta primers (plus 13 Jbeta primers). The method was immunoSEQ multiplex PCR; TCRdb's version includes in-frame clones alone and lacks a portion of them. The profile shows fewer than 200,000 clones, about four fifths of them singletons. The CDR3 sequence is 15 residues long. Germline CDR1 reads ENHRY; CDR2 reads SYGVKD. Study-level points and caveats: Common viral pathogens seemed to be connected with several of the most significant clusters, according to a later analysis. When a later analysis compared HLA-associated TCR beta chains with equally common others, the HLA-associated chains turned out to be more clonally expanded and to have lower generation probabilities. What a later analysis reportedly showed was that an Asian-associated ancestry cluster had fewer N-insertions than the approximately 700-donor mean. V segments that were indistinguishable, TRBV6-2 and TRBV6-3 among them, were omitted from analysis.

This rearrangement joins TRBV10-3 to TRBJ1-6; possible D gene TRBD1, 6 bases. This sequence originates from a middle-aged man in good health and CMV-seropositive. The specimen was PBMCs. CDR3 DNA: TGTGCCAGCAGTTACCGCAGGGAGGGGGGTTCACCCCTCCACTTT. It is translated as CASSYRREGGSPLHF.